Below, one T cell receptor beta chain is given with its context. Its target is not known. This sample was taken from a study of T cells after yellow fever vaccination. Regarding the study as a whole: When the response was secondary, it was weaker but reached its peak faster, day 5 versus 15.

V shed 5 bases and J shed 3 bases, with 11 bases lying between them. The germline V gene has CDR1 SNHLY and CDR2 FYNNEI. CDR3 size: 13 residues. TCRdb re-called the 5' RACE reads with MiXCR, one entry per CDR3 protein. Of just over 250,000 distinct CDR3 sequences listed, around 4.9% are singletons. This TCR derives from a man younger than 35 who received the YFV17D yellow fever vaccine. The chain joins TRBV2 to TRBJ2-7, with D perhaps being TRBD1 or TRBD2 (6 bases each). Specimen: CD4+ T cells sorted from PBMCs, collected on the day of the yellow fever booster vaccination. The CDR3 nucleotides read TGTGCCAGCAGTCGGGGGCGACTCTACGAGCAGTACGTC. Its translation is CASSRGRLYEQYV.